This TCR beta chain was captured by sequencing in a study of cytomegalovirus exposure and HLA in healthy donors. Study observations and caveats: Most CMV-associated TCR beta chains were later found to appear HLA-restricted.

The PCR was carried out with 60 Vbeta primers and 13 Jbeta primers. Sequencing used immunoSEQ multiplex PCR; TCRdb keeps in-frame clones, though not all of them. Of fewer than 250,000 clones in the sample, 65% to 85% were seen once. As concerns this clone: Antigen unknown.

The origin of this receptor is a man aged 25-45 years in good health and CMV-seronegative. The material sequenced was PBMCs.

The CDR3 spells CASSLSGTGLTNEQFF. For the CDR3, the DNA is TGTGCCAGCAGTTTATCTGGGACAGGATTAACGAATGAGCAGTTCTTC. The J gene is TRBJ2-1, the V gene TRBV28, with 8 positions matching TRBD1. The junction had 9 bases not matched to a gene; V was cut back by 1 base and J by 7 bases. The V gene's germline CDR1 is MDHEN and CDR2 SYDVKM. This CDR3 has 16 residues.